The rows below give T cell receptor beta chains drawn from one sample of a study of blood T cell repertoires in COVID-19. TCRdb's copy holds only in-frame clones and misses some; the assay was immunoSEQ multiplex PCR. The sample has approximately 500,000 clones; over 75% are singletons. The sequenced material came from peripheral blood. The origin of the receptors is a human donor in a cohort sampled during active COVID-19. The CDR3 runs from the conserved cysteine through the conserved F or W.

V	J	CDR3
TRBV19	TRBJ2-3	CASSKSGTGGASIDTQYF
TRBV5-1	TRBJ2-7	CASSLAPSGSSYEQYF
TRBV30	TRBJ2-1	CAGTSGRASSHEQFF
TRBV5-1	TRBJ2-1	CASSSNSGKVYNEQFF
TRBV10-3	TRBJ1-1	CAISPRDRGDTEAFF
TRBV25-1	TRBJ2-7	CASSAHSYEQYF
TRBV2	TRBJ1-1	CASSVRGTANTEAFF
TRBV27	TRBJ2-1	CASSLVLAGVNEQFF
TRBV7-9	TRBJ2-7	CASSSPRPYEQYF
TRBV4-3	TRBJ1-4	CASSQDRNEKLFF
TRBV28	TRBJ1-6	CASSLHSFRSPLHF
TRBV9	TRBJ2-7	CASSEEASGSYEQYF
TRBV11-2	TRBJ2-1	CASTRGGKTYNEQFF
TRBV2	TRBJ1-5	CASNREDQPQHF
TRBV2	TRBJ1-2	CASSEDSSGGYTF
TRBV19	TRBJ1-5	CASSRLTGNQPQHF
TRBV5-4	TRBJ2-7	CASSMGTSHLYEQYF